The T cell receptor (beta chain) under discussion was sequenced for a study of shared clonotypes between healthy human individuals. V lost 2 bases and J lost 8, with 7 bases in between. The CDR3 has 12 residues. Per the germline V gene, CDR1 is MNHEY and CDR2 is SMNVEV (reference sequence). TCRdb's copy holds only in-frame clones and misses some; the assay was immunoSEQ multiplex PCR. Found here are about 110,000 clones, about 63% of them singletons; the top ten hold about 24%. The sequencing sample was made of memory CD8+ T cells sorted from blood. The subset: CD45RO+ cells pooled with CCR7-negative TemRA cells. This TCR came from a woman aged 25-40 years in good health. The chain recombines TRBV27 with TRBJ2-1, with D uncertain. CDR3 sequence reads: CASSLRSDEQFF. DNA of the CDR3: TGTGCCAGCAGTTTACGTTCAGATGAGCAGTTCTTC.